The 20 T cell receptor beta chains below come from one sample, sequenced in a study of control samples from healthy donors and cancer patients. Data came from immunoSEQ multiplex PCR; TCRdb stores just in-frame clones and leaves some out. The sample comprises about 28,000 clones, 91% of which are singletons, and over 9.5% rests with the top ten. Sequenced sample: PBMCs. The receptors stem from a man aged 45-65 years with lung cancer.

The chain has TRBV4-3 and TRBJ1-2, with a possible D match to TRBD1 (6 bases). Germline-derived CDR1 and CDR2 are LGHNA and YSLEER. This CDR3 contains 14 residues. With 3 bases removed from V and 1 base from J, the gap between germline ends came to 9 bases. CDR3 in DNA: TGCGCCAGCAGCCAGGAACAGGGTAACTATGGCTACACCTTC. This gives the protein CASSQEQGNYGYTF.

This clone was observed once. The CDR3 spells CASRLPGPVTGELFF. The DNA for the CDR3 is TGTGCCAGCAGGCTCCCCGGCCCCGTCACCGGGGAGCTGTTTTTT. The V gene is TRBV7-3, the J gene TRBJ2-2; no clear D gene. There are 15 residues in the CDR3. V lost 6 bases and J 4 bases, leaving 15 bases between the germline ends. Germline-derived CDR1 and CDR2 are SGHTA and FQGTGA.

CDR3: CASRGRPSGANVLTF. DNA of the CDR3: TGTGCCAGCAGGGGGCGGCCCTCTGGGGCCAACGTCCTGACTTTC. The V and J genes are TRBV28 and TRBJ2-6, with D tentatively TRBD1 (5 bases). The CDR3 runs 15 residues. Trimming shortened V by 6 bases and J by 0 bases, and 9 bases separated the two germline ends. Germline V gives CDR1 MDHEN, CDR2 SYDVKM.

The rearrangement links TRBV29-1 to TRBJ2-7; 8 positions agree with TRBD1. The CDR3 runs 14 residues. V trimming: 0 bases; J trimming: 5 bases; junction bases outside the gene matches: 6. Germline loops: CDR1 SQVTM, CDR2 ANQGSEA. The CDR3 DNA sequence: TGCAGCGTTGAAGAGGGGGGCAGGGGGCACGAGCAGTACTTC. Protein sequence: CSVEEGGRGHEQYF.

The CDR3 DNA sequence: TGTGCCAGCAGTTTTCGACAGTATAGCAATCAGCCCCAGCATTTT. Translation: CASSFRQYSNQPQHF. The chain has TRBV28 and TRBJ1-5; tentative D call: TRBD1 (5 bases). Germline loops: CDR1 MDHEN, CDR2 SYDVKM. CDR3 length equals 15 residues. V was cut by 3 bases and J by 0 bases, with 9 bases left in between.

The count of this clone is one. The chain combines TRBV6-5 with TRBJ2-7; D is perhaps TRBD1 (6 bases). Germline-derived CDR1 and CDR2 are MNHEY and SVGAGI. V lost 4 bases and J 2 bases, leaving 12 bases between the germline ends. This CDR3 is built from 14 residues. The CDR3 sequence: CASSSWQGTYEQYF. In DNA, the CDR3 is TGTGCCAGCAGTTCCTGGCAGGGGACCTACGAGCAGTACTTC.

The chain uses TRBV6-2 or TRBV6-3 and TRBJ1-6; possibly TRBD1 for D (6 bases). The germline CDR1 and CDR2 sequences are MNHEY and SVGEGT. Trimming pared 2 bases from V and 0 bases from J, leaving 20 bases between. The CDR3 sequence is 20 residues long. CDR3 nucleotides: TGTGCCAGCAGTTACCAAAGCCTTACAGGGAAGAGCTCCTATAATTCACCCCTCCACTTT. Residues: CASSYQSLTGKSSYNSPLHF.

The chain couples TRBV6-5 to TRBJ2-3; 9 bases match TRBD1. V lost 2 bases to trimming and J lost 5 bases; unmatched junction nucleotides: 5. The CDR3 covers 15 residues. Germline assignment: CDR1 MNHEY and CDR2 SVGAGI. The CDR3 DNA reads as TGTGCCAGCAGTTACAAGGGACAGGGAATAGATACGCAGTATTTT. The encoded protein is CASSYKGQGIDTQYF.

This clone was seen only once. This sequence joins TRBV3-1 (or the pseudogene TRBV3-2) and TRBJ1-1, with a tentative D call TRBD1 (6 bases). This CDR3 comprises 16 residues. Germline CDR1 and CDR2: LGHDT and YNNKEL (reference sequence). V lost 0 bases and J lost 4, with 15 bases in between. Written as DNA, the CDR3 is TGTGCCAGCAGCCAAGATAATCCGGGGGCGGTCACTGAAGCTTTCTTT. Translation gives CASSQDNPGAVTEAFF.

The chain employs TRBV5-1 and TRBJ2-3; TRBD1 agrees at 10 bases. V shed 2 bases and J 5 bases; nucleotides not matched to a gene: 5. Germline V lookup: CDR1 SGHRS, CDR2 YFSETQ. The CDR3 is made up of 15 amino acids. The CDR3: CASSFETGGQDTQYF. The CDR3 nucleotides read TGCGCCAGCAGCTTCGAGACAGGGGGCCAAGATACGCAGTATTTT.

The chain carries TRBV4-3 and TRBJ1-1; tentatively, D is TRBD1 (5 bases). The CDR3 totals 16 residues. Trimming stripped 2 bases from V and 6 bases from J, with 19 bases between. CDR1 is LGHNA, CDR2 YSLEER, per germline. CDR3 DNA sequence: TGCGCCAGCAGCCAACTTCCGGGACGCGCAGGGCCTGAAGCTTTCTTT. Amino acid sequence: CASSQLPGRAGPEAFF.

This chain uses TRBV30 with TRBJ1-1, with TRBD1 as a possible D gene (5 bases). This CDR3 is 12 amino acids long. Trimming cost V 3 bases and J 4 bases, with 9 bases left between them. Germline CDR1 reads GTSNPN; CDR2 reads SVGIG (reference sequence). Here the CDR3 DNA reads TGTGCCTGGAGCTGGGACGGCACTGAAGCTTTCTTT. This translates into CAWSWDGTEAFF.

The chain has TRBV6-2 or TRBV6-3 and TRBJ2-1, with 7 bases fitting TRBD2. The germline V gene has CDR1 MNHEY and CDR2 SVGEGT. V shed 5 bases, J shed 5 bases, and the junction held 9 bases outside the gene matches. The CDR3 spans 15 residues. The CDR3 DNA sequence: TGTGCCAGCAGTCGGCGGGGCGGGGGAAACAATGAGCAGTTCTTC. Its translation is CASSRRGGGNNEQFF.

The chain has TRBV7-2 and TRBJ1-5, with 7 positions matching TRBD1. Germline trimming cut 4 bases from V and 2 bases from J; bases unmatched to any gene: 11. There are 17 residues in the CDR3. CDR1 and CDR2 from the germline V gene are SGHTA and FQGNSA. CDR3 in DNA: TGTGCCAGCAGCTCCTACAGGGGAGGTGCCGGCAATCAGCCCCAGCATTTT. Its translation: CASSSYRGGAGNQPQHF.

This clone was seen a few times. For the CDR3, the DNA is TGCGCCAGCAGCTTGGGGGCCACAGGGGCGGGAGAAAAACTGTTTTTT. Its protein is CASSLGATGAGEKLFF. V gene TRBV5-1 combines with J gene TRBJ1-4; 7 positions match TRBD1. Germline V gives CDR1 SGHRS, CDR2 YFSETQ. The trim removed 0 bases at V and 8 bases at J, leaving 10 bases unmatched. CDR3 length: 16 residues.

The chain uses TRBV14 and TRBJ1-6, with D perhaps matching TRBD1 (5 bases). The V gene's germline CDR1 is SGHDN and CDR2 FVKESK. V lost 3 bases, J lost 10 bases, and 16 bases lay in between. The CDR3 is 15 amino acids. The CDR3 DNA reads as TGTGCCAGCAGCCAGAAGACAGTTTTAAGCTCACCCCTCCACTTT. Translated, it gives CASSQKTVLSSPLHF.

The chain couples TRBV27 to TRBJ2-5; tentatively, D is TRBD2 (6 bases). Germline values: CDR1 MNHEY, CDR2 SMNVEV (reference sequence). The CDR3 consists of 15 residues. With 6 bases removed from V and 5 bases from J, the gap between germline ends came to 19 bases. CDR3 residues: CASRPFWGVSETQYF. CDR3 sequence (DNA): TGTGCCAGCAGACCCTTTTGGGGGGTAAGCGAGACCCAGTACTTC.

The chain couples TRBV5-5 to TRBJ2-2; a weak D match, TRBD1 (6 bases). Trimming removed 2 bases from V and 6 bases from J, with 11 bases in between. Per the germline V gene, CDR1 is SGHKS and CDR2 is YYEKEE (reference sequence). CDR3 length equals 14 residues. This CDR3 is CASSFQGRAGELFF. The CDR3, as DNA: TGTGCCAGCAGCTTTCAGGGGCGGGCCGGGGAGCTGTTTTTT. Full variable domain (remainder filled in from reference TRBV5-5 and TRBJ2-2): DAGVTQSPTHLIKTRGQQVTLRCSPISGHKSVSWYQQVLGQGPQFIFQYYEKEERGRGNFPDRFSARQFPNYSSELNVNALLLGDSALYLCASSFQGRAGELFFGEGSRLTVL.

The CDR3 protein is CASSLVGGDAGGYTF. The CDR3 DNA follows: TGTGCCAGCAGCTTAGTCGGCGGGGACGCCGGGGGCTACACCTTC. The chain joins TRBV7-9 to TRBJ1-2, with a weak D call TRBD1 (5 bases). The CDR3 sequence is 15 residues long. Germline loops: CDR1 SEHNR, CDR2 FQNEAQ (reference sequence). V shed 1 base and J shed 8 bases, with 17 bases lying between them.

V usage is TRBV11-3 and J usage is TRBJ2-7; unclear D gene. Between the trimmed V and J ends, which lost 0 bases and 4 bases, there was a span of 7 bases. Germline V CDR1 and CDR2: SGHNT, YENEEA. CDR3 length: 13 residues. The CDR3 region is CASSLEPGYEQYF. The DNA for the CDR3 is TGTGCCAGCAGCTTAGAACCCGGGTACGAGCAGTACTTC.